This entry concerns a single TCR beta chain. Antigen specificity is unknown. The sample originates from a study of Ad26.COV2.S vaccination and SARS-CoV-2 variants. Study overall: The donor participated in the COV1001 trial, in its Ad26.COV2.S arm. Study-level points and caveats: There was reportedly substantial breadth in spike-specific CD8+ and CD4+ T cell responses after vaccination. Vaccine and placebo recipients had comparable breadth of non-spike TCRs.

The table came from immunoSEQ multiplex PCR; TCRdb's copy has only in-frame clones and leaves some out. The sample includes about 400,000 clones, over 75% of them seen just once. Treatment meaning: over 15 received Ad26.COV2.S at low or high dose, single or two shots; about 5 received placebo; per-sample allocation not given. It was on day 63 after the first vaccine or placebo injection that samples were taken. The V end lost 5 bases, the J end lost 0 bases, and 11 bases lay between the germline ends. This CDR3 has 14 residues. CDR1 and CDR2 (germline): SGHDT, YYEEEE. The starting material was peripheral blood, obtained in a trial of Ad26.COV2.S vaccine versus placebo. The chain employs TRBV5-6 and TRBJ1-1, with D possibly TRBD1 on 6 matching bases. This TCR was sampled from a person between 18 and 65 years old who received the Ad26.COV2.S COVID-19 vaccine or a placebo. The CDR3 region has the DNA TGTGCCAGCAGTCAGGGGCCGATGAACACTGAAGCTTTCTTT. It yields the protein CASSQGPMNTEAFF. Drawing the rest from reference TRBV5-6 and TRBJ1-1, the complete variable domain is DAGVTQSPTHLIKTRGQQVTLRCSPKSGHDTVSWYQQALGQGPQFIFQYYEEEERQRGNFPDRFSGHQFPNYSSELNVNALLLGDSALYLCASSQGPMNTEAFFGQGTRLTVV.